The clone carrying this T cell receptor (beta chain) was seen just once. What it recognizes is unknown. These data originate in a study of shared clonotypes between healthy human individuals. Study details: The donor group consisted of two women and a few men, aged 18 to 49. Study-level points and caveats: Researchers sampled blood only, noting tissue repertoires likely differ.

The repertoire was sequenced with immunoSEQ multiplex PCR; TCRdb's copy has only in-frame clones and lacks some. Of roughly 2.2 million clones listed, about 92% are singletons. Among the donors, all were Caucasian adults who lived in Nashville, Tennessee. Naive CD4+ cells were CD45RA-selected; the remaining cells were memory. Germline V CDR1 and CDR2: SGDLS, YYNGEE. V gave up 1 base and J gave up 2 bases, with 12 bases separating them. The CDR3 length is 16 residues. The clonotype was recovered from a man aged 18 to 29 in good health. Some clones in this sample may be carry-over from other donors' samples. The sequencing sample was made of naive CD4+ T cells from PBMCs. The subset here: CD45RA+ positively selected. V and J are TRBV9 and TRBJ2-2; no reliable D call. The CDR3 protein is CASSVSGLLNTGELFF. The CDR3 bases are TGTGCCAGCAGCGTATCGGGTCTTCTTAACACCGGGGAGCTGTTTTTT.